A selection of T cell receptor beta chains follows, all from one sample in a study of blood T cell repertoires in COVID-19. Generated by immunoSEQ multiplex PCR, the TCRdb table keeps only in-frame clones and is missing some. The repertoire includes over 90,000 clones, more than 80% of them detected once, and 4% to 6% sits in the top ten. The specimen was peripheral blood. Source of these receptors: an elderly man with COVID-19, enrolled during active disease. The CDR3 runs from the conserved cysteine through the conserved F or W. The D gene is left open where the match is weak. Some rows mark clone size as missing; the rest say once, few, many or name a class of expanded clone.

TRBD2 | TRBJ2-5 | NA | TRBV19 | TGTGCCAGCCAACTAGCGGGGCAAGAGACCCAGTACTTC | CASQLAGQETQYF
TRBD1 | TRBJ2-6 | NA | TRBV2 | TGTGCCAGCAGCCTGACAGGGTCTGGGGCCAACGTCCTGACTTTC | CASSLTGSGANVLTF
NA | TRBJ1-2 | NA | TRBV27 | TGTGCCAGCAGTTCCAACAGGGCTCGCGGCTACACCTTC | CASSSNRARGYTF
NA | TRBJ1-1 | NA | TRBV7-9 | TGTGCCAGCAGGCTCGAAGGGGGGGCGGGTGAAGCTTTCTTT | CASRLEGGAGEAFF
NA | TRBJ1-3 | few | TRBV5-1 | TGCGCCAGCAGCTTGGACAGGGCGAGAGACACCATATATTTT | CASSLDRARDTIYF
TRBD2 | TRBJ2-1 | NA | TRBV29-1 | TGCAGCGTTGGCGGGTTAGCGGGGGGTTATGAGCAGTTCTTC | CSVGGLAGGYEQFF
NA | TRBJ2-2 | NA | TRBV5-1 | TGCGCCAGCAGCGTGACAGGTGATCAGGGGGAGCTGTTTTTT | CASSVTGDQGELFF
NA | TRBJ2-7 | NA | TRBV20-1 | TGCAGTGCTAGTTTTATTAATCCCTACGAGCAGTACTTC | CSASFINPYEQYF
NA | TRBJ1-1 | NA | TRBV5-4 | TGTGCCAGCAGCTTGGGGCAGGGGAGAATGAACACTGAAGCTTTCTTT | CASSLGQGRMNTEAFF
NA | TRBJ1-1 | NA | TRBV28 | TGTGCCAGCAGTTTAAGACAGCTACTGAACACTGAAGCTTTCTTT | CASSLRQLLNTEAFF
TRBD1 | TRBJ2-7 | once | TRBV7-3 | TGTGCCAGCAGCTTCTCCCCCCCTCAGGGGGCGACCCCCCAGCAGTACTTC | CASSFSPPQGATPQQYF
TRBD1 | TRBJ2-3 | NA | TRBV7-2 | TGTGCCAGCAGCCCGGACAGGGTACGCACAGATACGCAGTATTTT | CASSPDRVRTDTQYF
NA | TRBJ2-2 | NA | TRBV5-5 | TGTGCCAGCAGCCTTCTAGTCACCGGGGAGCTGTTTTTT | CASSLLVTGELFF
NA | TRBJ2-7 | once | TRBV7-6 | TGTGCCAGCAGCTCCATCCTGTCCGGAAGCGAACCCGACTACGAGCAGTACTTC | CASSSILSGSEPDYEQYF
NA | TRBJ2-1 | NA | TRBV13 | TGTGCCAGCAGCTCTAACGATTTGGGGCGGCTGAAGCAGTTCTTC | CASSSNDLGRLKQFF
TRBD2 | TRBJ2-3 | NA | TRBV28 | TGTGCCAGCAGTTTCGGCGGGAGGGGGCACACAGATACGCAGTATTTT | CASSFGGRGHTDTQYF
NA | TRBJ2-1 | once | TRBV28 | TGTGCCAGCAGTTTAGGCAGGAACAATGAGCAGTTCTTC | CASSLGRNNEQFF
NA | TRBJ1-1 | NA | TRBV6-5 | TGTGCCAGCAGTCCACCCAGGGTCACTGAAGCTTTCTTT | CASSPPRVTEAFF
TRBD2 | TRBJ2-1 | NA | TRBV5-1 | TGCGCCAGCAGCCGTAGCGGGAATGAGCAGTTCTTC | CASSRSGNEQFF
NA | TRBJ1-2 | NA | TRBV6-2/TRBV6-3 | TGTGCCAGCAGTACCGGGACAATGTCCTATGGCTACACCTTC | CASSTGTMSYGYTF
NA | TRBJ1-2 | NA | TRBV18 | TGTGCCAGCTCACCCCTAGCGACAGACCTTAACTATGGCTACACCTTC | CASSPLATDLNYGYTF
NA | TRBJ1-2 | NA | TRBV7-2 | TGTGCCAGCAGCTCGTCCCAGAAATGGGGGGCTAACTATGGCTACACCTTC | CASSSSQKWGANYGYTF
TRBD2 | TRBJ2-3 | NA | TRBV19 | TGTGCCACCGCGGGGGGTGATTTAGATACGCAGTATTTT | CATAGGDLDTQYF
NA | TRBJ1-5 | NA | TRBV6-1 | TGTGCCAGCAGTGATACAGGGTGGGCAAGTCAGCCCCAGCATTTT | CASSDTGWASQPQHF
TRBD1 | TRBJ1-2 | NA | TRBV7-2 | TGTGCCAGCAGTAGGGACAGGGACTATGGCTACACCTTC | CASSRDRDYGYTF
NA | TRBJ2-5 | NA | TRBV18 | TGTGCCAGTAAAGACAGGCAACACCAAGAGACCCAGTACTTC | CASKDRQHQETQYF
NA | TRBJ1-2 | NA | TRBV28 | TGTGCCAGCAGTTTGTGGGCAGGGCTCTATGGCTACACCTTC | CASSLWAGLYGYTF
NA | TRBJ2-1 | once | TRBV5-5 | TGTGCCAGCAGCTTGGGCAATGGAGGGTACAATGAGCAGTTCTTC | CASSLGNGGYNEQFF
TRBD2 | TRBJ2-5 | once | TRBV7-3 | TGTGCCAGCAGCTTAGTGCGGGGGAGCCAAGAGACCCAGTACTTC | CASSLVRGSQETQYF
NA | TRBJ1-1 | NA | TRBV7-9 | TGTGCCAGCAGCTTAGGCCCCCCGGGGGGCGGGGGCACTGAAGCTTTCTTT | CASSLGPPGGGGTEAFF
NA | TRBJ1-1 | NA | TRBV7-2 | TGTGCCAGCAGCTTCGGGGGTTGGAACACTGAAGCTTTCTTT | CASSFGGWNTEAFF
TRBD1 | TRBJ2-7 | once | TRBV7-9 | TGTGCCAGCAACCCCCGGGACAGGGCGACCTACGAGCAGTACTTC | CASNPRDRATYEQYF
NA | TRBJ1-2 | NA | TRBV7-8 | TGTGCCAGCAGCTTGGTACAGAACTATGGCTACACCTTC | CASSLVQNYGYTF
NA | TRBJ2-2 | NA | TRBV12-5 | TGTGCTAGTGGCCCGACAGGCGACACCGGGGAGCTGTTTTTT | CASGPTGDTGELFF
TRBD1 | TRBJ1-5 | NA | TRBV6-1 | TGTGCCAGCAGTGACAGGGGGTACAATCAGCCCCAGCATTTT | CASSDRGYNQPQHF
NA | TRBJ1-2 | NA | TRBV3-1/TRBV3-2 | TGTGCCAGCAGCCCCGGATCAGGCGCCGCTAACTATGGCTACACCTTC | CASSPGSGAANYGYTF
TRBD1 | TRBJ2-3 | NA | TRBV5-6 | TGTGCCAGCAGCTTGCTTCAGGGGGCGAATACGCAGTATTTT | CASSLLQGANTQYF
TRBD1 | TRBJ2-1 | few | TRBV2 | TGTGCCAGCAGCTCCGGGACAGGGTACAATGAGCAGTTCTTC | CASSSGTGYNEQFF
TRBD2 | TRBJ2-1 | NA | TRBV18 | TGTGCCAGCTCACCGACTAGCGGGGGGGCCAATGAGCAGTTCTTC | CASSPTSGGANEQFF
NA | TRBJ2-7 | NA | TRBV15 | TGTGCCACCAGCACTGCACGGGGTGAGCAGTACTTC | CATSTARGEQYF
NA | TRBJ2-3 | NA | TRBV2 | TGTGCCAGCCGTGGGGGGGGGCGTATCACAGATACGCAGTATTTT | CASRGGGRITDTQYF